The TCR beta chain described here comes from a study of blood T cell repertoires in COVID-19. Study processing details: Nucleated cell counts were estimated from reference gene primer amplification. Profiled with immunoSEQ multiplex PCR; TCRdb holds only in-frame clones, not every one. V and J calls and clone size are those listed in that table; D and trimming were worked out from the DNA. The repertoire includes some 260,000 clones, over 80% of them detected once, and roughly 10% sits in the top ten. The V end lost 0 bases, the J end lost 7 bases, and 12 bases lay between the germline ends. Per the germline V gene, CDR1 is GTSNPN and CDR2 is SVGIG (reference sequence). The CDR3 has 14 residues.

The sequenced sample was peripheral blood. This chain joins TRBV30 and TRBJ1-4; the D gene is possibly TRBD1 (6 bases). The origin of this receptor is a woman aged 70-85 years with COVID-19, enrolled during active disease. The chain's CDR3 is CAWSVGGHFEKLFF. The CDR3 nucleotides are TGTGCCTGGAGTGTCGGGGGGCATTTTGAAAAACTGTTTTTT.